These T cell receptor beta chains were read from a single sample in a study of blood T cell repertoires in COVID-19. The repertoire was sequenced with immunoSEQ multiplex PCR; TCRdb's copy has only in-frame clones and lacks some. The data hold 130,000 to 150,000 clones, with more than 75% observed a single time. Sample: peripheral blood. The receptor source for this set is a human donor with acute or convalescent COVID-19. The donor label of this sample is uncertain. The CDR3 runs from the conserved cysteine through the conserved F or W. D genes are given only for firm matches. Clone size is given for some rows only: seen once, a few or many times, or a class if the clone is expanded.

>NA|TRBJ2-7|TRBV5-1|TRBD1
TGCGCCAGTTCGACAGGGGGCGAAGGATACGAGCAGTACTTC
CASSTGGEGYEQYF
>NA|TRBJ1-2|TRBV7-2|NA
TGTGCCAGCAGCTTCCCGACAGTCTTGGGCTACACCTTC
CASSFPTVLGYTF
>NA|TRBJ2-3|TRBV11-3|NA
TGTGCCAGCAGCTTCTCGGTCACAGATACGCAGTATTTT
CASSFSVTDTQYF
>NA|TRBJ1-1|TRBV3-1/TRBV3-2|NA
TGTGCCAGCAGCCAGGAGGGAGGGGGGGACACTGAAGCTTTCTTT
CASSQEGGGDTEAFF
>NA|TRBJ2-3|TRBV6-6|NA
TGTGCCAGCAGTTACGAGGGTGTGGGCACAGATACGCAGTATTTT
CASSYEGVGTDTQYF
>once|TRBJ1-2|TRBV28|TRBD1
TGTGCCAGCACCTCGGGGACAGGTGTTCTCGATGGTGGCTACACCTTC
CASTSGTGVLDGGYTF
>NA|TRBJ1-2|TRBV19|TRBD1
TGTGCCAGTAACCGGGACAGGGATAACTATGGCTACACCTTC
CASNRDRDNYGYTF
>NA|TRBJ2-3|TRBV6-5|NA
TGTGCCAGCAGTTACTCGAAACAGTACACAGATACGCAGTATTTT
CASSYSKQYTDTQYF
>NA|TRBJ2-5|TRBV6-5|TRBD2
TGTGCCAGCAGTTACTCGGCGGGAGCAGAGACCCAGTACTTC
CASSYSAGAETQYF
>NA|TRBJ1-1|TRBV18|TRBD1
TGTGCCAGCTCACTAACAACAGGGGATACTGAAGCTTTCTTT
CASSLTTGDTEAFF
>NA|TRBJ2-1|TRBV6-2/TRBV6-3|TRBD2
TGTGCCAGCAGTTACGGTGGTTTGCGGGGGGGCGGTGAGCAGTTCTTC
CASSYGGLRGGGEQFF
>NA|TRBJ1-5|TRBV2|TRBD1
TGTGCCAGCAGTGGCTTAGGGGGCGTTTTTCAGCCCCAGCATTTT
CASSGLGGVFQPQHF
>NA|TRBJ2-4|TRBV3-1/TRBV3-2|NA
TGTGCCAGCAGCCGAATAAACAGGGATACCAAAAACATTCAGTACTTC
CASSRINRDTKNIQYF
>NA|TRBJ2-2|TRBV2|NA
TGTGCCAGCAGTACCCGGGTCCCACCGGGGACCGGGGAGCTGTTTTTT
CASSTRVPPGTGELFF
>NA|TRBJ2-2|TRBV11-2|NA
TGTGCCAGCAGCACCAGGCTCCAGGGCGCGAACACCGGGGAGCTGTTTTTT
CASSTRLQGANTGELFF
>NA|TRBJ2-3|TRBV30|TRBD2
TGTGCCTGGAGCCAGGGAGGGGATACGCAGTATTTT
CAWSQGGDTQYF
>NA|TRBJ1-2|TRBV5-6|NA
TGTGCCAGCAGCTTACGGGACACCGGCTACACCTTC
CASSLRDTGYTF
>NA|TRBJ1-2|TRBV29-1|TRBD1
TGCAGCTCGGGGGACAGGGGAGGGTATGGCTACACCTTC
CSSGDRGGYGYTF
>NA|TRBJ1-1|TRBV3-1/TRBV3-2|TRBD1
TGTGCCAGCAATAACTTCGACAGGGCGGGCACTGAAGCTTTCTTT
CASNNFDRAGTEAFF
>once|TRBJ1-5|TRBV4-2|NA
TGTGCCAGCAGCCAAGGGGGGGGAGTTGGACAGCCCCAGCATTTT
CASSQGGGVGQPQHF
>NA|TRBJ1-4|TRBV18|NA
TGTGCCAGCTCACCTTACAGCTCTAATGAAAAACTGTTTTTT
CASSPYSSNEKLFF
>NA|TRBJ2-3|TRBV5-1|NA
TGCGCCAGCAGCATAAGGAGGAGTTTCGGTGGTGTTGGCACAGATACGCAGTATTTT
CASSIRRSFGGVGTDTQYF
>NA|TRBJ2-3|TRBV4-3|TRBD2
TGCGCCAGCAGCGGTGGGACTAGCAGACGCACAGATACGCAGTATTTT
CASSGGTSRRTDTQYF
>NA|TRBJ2-1|TRBV6-5|TRBD2
TGTGCCAGCAGTTACGTAGCGGGAGGGGAGCAGTTCTTC
CASSYVAGGEQFF
>NA|TRBJ2-1|TRBV9|TRBD2
TGTGCCAGCAGCGGGAGAGCGCTAGCGGGAGCGGATGAGCAGTTCTTC
CASSGRALAGADEQFF
>once|TRBJ2-2|TRBV5-4|TRBD2
TGTGCCAGCAGCGACACTTACGGGGGGGCCTTTCGGACCGGGGAGCTGTTTTTT
CASSDTYGGAFRTGELFF
>NA|TRBJ2-7|TRBV5-6|NA
TGTGCCAGCAGCCTATCCGGGGAAATCTACGAGCAGTACTTC
CASSLSGEIYEQYF
>NA|TRBJ2-3|TRBV19|NA
TGTGCCAGTAGTATAGGGTGGCAGGTCAGCACAGATACGCAGTATTTT
CASSIGWQVSTDTQYF
>NA|TRBJ2-1|TRBV7-3|TRBD1
TGTGCCAGCAGCTTAGACAGGGGGCAATACAATGAGCAGTTCTTC
CASSLDRGQYNEQFF
>NA|TRBJ2-2|TRBV5-4|NA
TGTGCCAGCAGCTTGGGGTCGGGGGCGAACACCGGGGAGCTGTTTTTT
CASSLGSGANTGELFF
>few|TRBJ1-3|TRBV2|NA
TGTGCCAGCACCCCATGGCGGACTTCTGGAAACACCATATATTTT
CASTPWRTSGNTIYF
>NA|TRBJ2-2|TRBV28|NA
TGTGCCAGCAGTTCCCCGGCGAACACCGGGGAGCTGTTTTTT
CASSSPANTGELFF
>NA|TRBJ2-5|TRBV2|NA
TGTGCCAGCAGTGGGGCTAGCTGGCAAGAGACCCAGTACTTC
CASSGASWQETQYF
>NA|TRBJ2-2|TRBV5-5|TRBD1
TGTGCCAGCAGCCCTCGACAGGGGGAAATCGGGGAGCTGTTTTTT
CASSPRQGEIGELFF
>NA|TRBJ2-3|TRBV5-1|NA
TGCGCCAGTCACAGCTTGACAGGCGCAGATACGCAGTATTTT
CASHSLTGADTQYF
>NA|TRBJ2-1|TRBV19|NA
TGTGCCAGTAGTAGAGGTAATGAGCAGTTCTTC
CASSRGNEQFF
>NA|TRBJ1-1|TRBV6-5|NA
TGTGCCAGCATTGCAACAGTCCACGGGGGAGCTTTCTTT
CASIATVHGGAFF
>NA|TRBJ1-6|TRBV11-2|NA
TGTGCCAGCAGCACAAGGACAGACTATAATTCACCCCTCCACTTT
CASSTRTDYNSPLHF
>few|TRBJ1-1|TRBV24-1|TRBD1
TGTGCCACCAGTGATTTGCGGTGGGACAGGGGAGCTTTCTTT
CATSDLRWDRGAFF
>few|TRBJ2-5|TRBV12-5|NA
TGTGCTAGTGGTTTGGTACTCGGTAGCTTGAACCAAGAGACCCAGTACTTC
CASGLVLGSLNQETQYF
>NA|TRBJ1-6|TRBV18|NA
TGTGCCAGCTCCCCGGAGGGTAATTCACCCCTCCACTTT
CASSPEGNSPLHF
>NA|TRBJ1-2|TRBV27|TRBD1
TGTGCCAGCAGTCCGAGGACAGGTTTGATCGATGGCTACACCTTC
CASSPRTGLIDGYTF
>NA|TRBJ1-2|TRBV30|TRBD1
TGTGCCTGGAGTGTAGGGACAGGGGGGGATGGCTACACCTTC
CAWSVGTGGDGYTF
>NA|TRBJ2-5|TRBV18|TRBD2
TGTGCCAGCTCACCTTTCCAGCGGGGGGACCAAGAGACCCAGTACTTC
CASSPFQRGDQETQYF
>NA|TRBJ1-2|TRBV7-8|NA
TGTGCCAGCAGCTCGGGGGGACAAAACTATGGCTACACCTTC
CASSSGGQNYGYTF
>NA|TRBJ1-5|TRBV6-5|NA
TGTGCCAGCAGTTATAATAGCAATCAGCCCCAGCATTTT
CASSYNSNQPQHF
>once|TRBJ2-5|TRBV6-2/TRBV6-3|NA
TGTGCCAGCAGTTACACCAGGGAGGCCCAGTACTTC
CASSYTREAQYF
>NA|TRBJ2-3|TRBV29-1|NA
TGCAGCGTTGATACACCGGGTTGGTATTTT
CSVDTPGWYF
>NA|TRBJ1-5|TRBV11-2|NA
TGTGCCAGCAGCTTAGAGGGAGATCAGCCCCAGCATTTT
CASSLEGDQPQHF